Listed below are T cell receptor beta chains from one sample, sequenced in a study of naive CD8 T cells in extremely preterm neonates. Sequenced by immunoSEQ multiplex PCR; TCRdb stores in-frame clones only, minus some. This sample carries about 23,000 clones, roughly 88% of them seen once, and the ten largest clones take 0.93%. The sample comprised naive CD8+ T cells from cord blood. The origin of the receptors is a boy who was born preterm. Each CDR3 is given without its conserved first and last residue.

V gene,CDR3 protein
TRBV6-5,ASVGVSANYGYT
TRBV27,ASSAGWELF
TRBV5-4,ASSWMNTEAF
TRBV5-1,ASSLDDRGTDTQY
TRBV9,ASSVQGDTEAF
TRBV7-9,ASSLGQYGYT
TRBV4-1,ASSQGGFNYGYT
TRBV27,ASSLSGGNIQY
TRBV12-5,ASGLGSPLH
TRBV9,ASSAGTSFRTQY
TRBV10-1,ASSGLAGGTDTQY
TRBV27,ASSFGQGYNSPLH
TRBV7-9,ASSLAGTGGSPLH
TRBV27,ASSLAGGEQY
TRBV7-9,ASSRTGNTEAF
TRBV7-2,ASSFSSYNEQF
TRBV5-6,ASSLGGNEQF
TRBV7-3,ASSLTSTGELF
TRBV4-1,ASSQVRGNQPQH